This T cell receptor beta chain was identified in a study of T cells in narcolepsy. Study context: Enrolled donors included narcolepsy type 1 or type 2 patients and healthy controls.

Libraries were prepared by immunoSEQ multiplex PCR; TCRdb keeps only in-frame clonotypes and omits some of them. The data show tens of thousands of clones, about 80% seen once. Comment on this clone: What it binds is unknown.

Findings and caveats of the study: Autoreactive HCRT-specific and TRIB2-specific clonotypes were marked in same-patient CSF-versus-blood CD4+ comparisons. In some patient and control memory CD4+ samples, autoreactive clones were absent.

This CDR3 has 16 amino acids. Germline CDR1 and CDR2: MNHNS and SASEGT. With V trimmed by 3 bases and J by 2 bases, 6 bases remained unmatched. The sequence was obtained from a human donor with narcolepsy. This sequence joins TRBV6-1 and TRBJ1-5; TRBD1 matches at 8 bases. The sample consisted of CD45RA- memory CD4+ T cells from PBMCs. The CDR3 nucleotides read TGTGCCAGCAGTGACCAACAGGGGGGTGGCAATCAGCCCCAGCATTTT. This codes for CASSDQQGGGNQPQHF.